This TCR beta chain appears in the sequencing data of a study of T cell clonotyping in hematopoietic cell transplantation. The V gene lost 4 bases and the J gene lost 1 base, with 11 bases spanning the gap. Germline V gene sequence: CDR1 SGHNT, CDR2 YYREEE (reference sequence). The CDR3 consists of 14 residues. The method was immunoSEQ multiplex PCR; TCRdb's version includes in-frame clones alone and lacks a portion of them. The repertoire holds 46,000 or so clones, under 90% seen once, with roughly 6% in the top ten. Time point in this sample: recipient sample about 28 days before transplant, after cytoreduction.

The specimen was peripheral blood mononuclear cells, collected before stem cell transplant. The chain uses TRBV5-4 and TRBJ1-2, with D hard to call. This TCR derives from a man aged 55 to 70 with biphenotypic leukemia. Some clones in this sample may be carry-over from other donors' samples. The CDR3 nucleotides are TGTGCCAGCAGCGCGAAGGGAGTTAACTATGGCTACACCTTC. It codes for CASSAKGVNYGYTF. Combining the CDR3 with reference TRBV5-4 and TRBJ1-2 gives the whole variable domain ETGVTQSPTHLIKTRGQQVTLRCSSQSGHNTVSWYQQALGQGPQFIFQYYREEENGRGNFPPRFSGLQFPNYSSELNVNALELDDSALYLCASSAKGVNYGYTFGSGTRLTVV.